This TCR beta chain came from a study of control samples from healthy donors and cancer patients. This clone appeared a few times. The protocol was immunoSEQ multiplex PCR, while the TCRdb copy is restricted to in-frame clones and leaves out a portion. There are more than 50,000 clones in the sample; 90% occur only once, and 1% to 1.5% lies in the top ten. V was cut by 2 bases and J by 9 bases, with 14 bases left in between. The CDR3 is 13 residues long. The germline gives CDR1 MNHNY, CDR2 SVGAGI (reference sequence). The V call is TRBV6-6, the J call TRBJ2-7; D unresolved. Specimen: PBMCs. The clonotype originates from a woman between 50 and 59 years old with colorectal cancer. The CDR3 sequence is CASSYLAQSGQYF. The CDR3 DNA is TGTGCCAGCAGTTACCTTGCCCAAAGTGGGCAGTACTTC.